A single T cell receptor beta chain is shown here with its context. Its antigen remains unidentified. PCR primers comprised 60 Vbeta and 13 Jbeta primers. TCRdb's table, derived via immunoSEQ multiplex PCR, lists solely in-frame clones and lacks some. This table holds approximately 150,000 clones, roughly 86% found once. This sample is drawn from a study of cytomegalovirus exposure and HLA in healthy donors. Study background: A previous analysis identified approximately 110 million unique TCR beta sequences derived from around 200 million T cells. Study conclusions and caveats: A later analysis revealed that TCR association rates differed between HLA loci, peaking at DRB1 and bottoming out at HLA-C. An apparent linkage of common viral pathogens to several of the most significant clusters emerged in a later analysis. Rarity held for most TCR sequences, but there were some public TCRs that occurred in many donors.

V was clipped by 1 base and J by 1 base; unmatched bases: 2. The germline V gene has CDR1 MNHEY and CDR2 SMNVEV (reference sequence). The CDR3 is 15 amino acids. The genes are TRBV27 and TRBJ1-1, with 8 bases lining up with TRBD1. The sample consisted of PBMCs. The sequence came from a girl between 10 and 17 years old in good health and CMV-seropositive. The CDR3: CASSLLGTGNTEAFF. The CDR3 DNA reads TGTGCCAGCAGTTTATTAGGGACAGGGAACACTGAAGCTTTCTTT.